Below, 2 T cell receptor beta chains from the same sample are listed, as sequenced in a study of Ad26.COV2.S vaccination and SARS-CoV-2 variants. Profiling relied on immunoSEQ multiplex PCR, and the TCRdb table lists in-frame clones only, not all of them. The table has roughly 450,000 clones, over 75% seen once; the top ten hold over 9%. As for treatment: about 20 received Ad26.COV2.S at low or high dose, single or two shots; 5 received placebo; per-sample allocation not given. At day 63 after the first vaccine or placebo injection, samples were drawn. The source was peripheral blood, collected in a trial of Ad26.COV2.S vaccine versus placebo. These receptors were taken from a person between 18 and 65 years old who received the Ad26.COV2.S COVID-19 vaccine or a placebo.

The gene calls are TRBV15 and TRBJ2-7; 7 nucleotides match TRBD2. The CDR3 contains 15 residues. V was pared by 1 base and J by 2 bases, with 5 bases of the junction left unmatched. Germline CDR1 and CDR2: LNHNV and YYDKDF (reference sequence). The CDR3 protein is CATSRGEGGTYEQYF. CDR3 nucleotide sequence: TGTGCCACCAGCAGAGGGGAGGGCGGTACCTACGAGCAGTACTTC.

This clone was recorded only once. The CDR3 nucleotides read TGTGCCACCAGCAGAGATCTTCCCGGGGAGCTGTTTTTT. It is translated as CATSRDLPGELFF. The V gene is TRBV15, the J gene TRBJ2-2; D is unresolved. CDR1 and CDR2 (germline): LNHNV, YYDKDF (reference sequence). The V end lost 0 bases, the J end lost 6 bases, and 5 bases lay between the germline ends. CDR3 size: 13 residues.